The sequence of this T cell receptor beta chain was determined in a study of blood T cell repertoires in COVID-19. Sequencing was performed with immunoSEQ multiplex PCR; in TCRdb, only in-frame clones are kept and a portion is missing. The sample shows 25,000 to 35,000 clones, 60% to 80% of them seen only once. The sequence was collected from a woman in her seventies with active or convalescent COVID-19. The specimen sequenced was peripheral blood.

CDR3 protein: CATSDSGTGKFYEQYF. Written as DNA, the CDR3 is TGTGCCACCAGTGACTCCGGGACAGGTAAATTCTACGAGCAGTACTTC. The V gene is TRBV24-1, the J gene TRBJ2-7; 8 positions match TRBD1. The CDR3 has 16 residues. J was trimmed by 3 bases and V by 4 bases; bases with no gene match: 10. Germline V gene lookup returns CDR1 KGHDR and CDR2 SFDVKD.